This T cell receptor beta chain stems from a study of blood T cell repertoires in COVID-19. On the study more broadly: The United States, Italy and Spain provided the acute and convalescent COVID-19 samples.

Original methodology: The authors estimated nucleated cell counts from reference gene primer amplification. Some clones are missing from TCRdb's copy, which holds only in-frame ones; the method was immunoSEQ multiplex PCR. That table gives V, J and clone size, and the DNA gave D and trimming. The sample includes some 520,000 clones, roughly 89% of them seen just once. Patients in Seattle were enrolled during active infection, then followed longitudinally. This clone was found once. Germline CDR1 SGHRS, CDR2 YFSETQ. V dropped 0 bases and J dropped 0 bases, with 9 bases sitting between them. The CDR3 is 16 residues long.

The chain combines TRBV5-1 with TRBJ2-2, with D possibly TRBD1 on 5 matching bases. The specimen was peripheral blood. The receptor was derived from a man between 18 and 35 years old with COVID-19, enrolled during active disease. The CDR3 DNA is TGCGCCAGCAGCTTGGCCTCGACAGCGAACACCGGGGAGCTGTTTTTT. This sequence encodes CASSLASTANTGELFF.